This TCR beta chain originates from a study of blood T cell repertoires in COVID-19. Patients from Seattle were sampled longitudinally, starting during active infection. Original processing notes: Amplifying reference gene primers gave estimates of nucleated cell counts. Sequencing was performed with immunoSEQ multiplex PCR; in TCRdb, only in-frame clones are kept and a portion is missing. V and J calls plus clone size are reproduced from that table; the DNA served to infer D and trimming. Of some 450,000 clones in the sample, 85% to 90% were seen once. Deletions cut 3 bases from V and 6 bases from J, with 9 bases between. The CDR3 length is 13 residues. Germline CDR1 is SEHNR and CDR2 is FQNEAQ (reference sequence).

This chain connects TRBV7-9 to TRBJ2-1; D unclear. What was sequenced was peripheral blood. The clonotype comes from a man aged 18 to 29 with COVID-19, enrolled during active disease. As DNA, the CDR3 is TGTGCCAGCAGCTTGAGTTCCGCCAATGAGCAGTTCTTC. Protein sequence: CASSLSSANEQFF.